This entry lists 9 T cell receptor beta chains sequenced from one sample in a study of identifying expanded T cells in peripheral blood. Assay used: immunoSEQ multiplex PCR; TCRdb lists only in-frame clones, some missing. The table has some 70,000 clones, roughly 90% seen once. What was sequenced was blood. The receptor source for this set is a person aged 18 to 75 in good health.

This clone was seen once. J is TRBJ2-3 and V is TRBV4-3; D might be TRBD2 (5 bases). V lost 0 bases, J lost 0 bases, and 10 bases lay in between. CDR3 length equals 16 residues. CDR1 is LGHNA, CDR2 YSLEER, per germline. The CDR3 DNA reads TGCGCCAGCAGCCAAGAAGCGGATCAGAGCACAGATACGCAGTATTTT. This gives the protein CASSQEADQSTDTQYF.

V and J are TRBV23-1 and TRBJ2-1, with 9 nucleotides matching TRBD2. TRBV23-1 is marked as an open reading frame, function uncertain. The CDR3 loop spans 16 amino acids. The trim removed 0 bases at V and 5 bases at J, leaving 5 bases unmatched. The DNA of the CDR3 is TGCGCCAGCAGTCAATCGAGGGTAGCGGGGGACAATGAGCAGTTCTTC. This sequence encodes CASSQSRVAGDNEQFF.

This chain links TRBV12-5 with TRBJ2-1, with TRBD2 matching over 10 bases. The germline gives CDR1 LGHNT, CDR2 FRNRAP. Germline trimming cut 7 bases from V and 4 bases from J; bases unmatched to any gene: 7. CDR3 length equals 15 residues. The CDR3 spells CASARSGRAYNEQFF. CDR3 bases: TGTGCTAGTGCCCGAAGCGGGAGGGCTTACAATGAGCAGTTCTTC.

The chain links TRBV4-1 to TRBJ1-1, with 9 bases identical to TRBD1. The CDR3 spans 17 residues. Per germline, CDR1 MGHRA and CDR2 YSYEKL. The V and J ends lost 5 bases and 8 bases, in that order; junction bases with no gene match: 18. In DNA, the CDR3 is TGCGCCAGCAGCACGGGGGTTTTTACAGGGGGCTTTGTCGAAGCTTTCTTT. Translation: CASSTGVFTGGFVEAFF.

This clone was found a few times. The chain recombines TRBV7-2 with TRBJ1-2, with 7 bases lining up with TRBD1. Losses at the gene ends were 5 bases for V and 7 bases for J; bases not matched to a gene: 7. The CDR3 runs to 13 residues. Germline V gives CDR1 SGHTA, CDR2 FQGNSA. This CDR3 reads CASSTQGGSGYTF. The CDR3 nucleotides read TGTGCCAGCAGCACGCAGGGGGGGAGTGGCTACACCTTC.

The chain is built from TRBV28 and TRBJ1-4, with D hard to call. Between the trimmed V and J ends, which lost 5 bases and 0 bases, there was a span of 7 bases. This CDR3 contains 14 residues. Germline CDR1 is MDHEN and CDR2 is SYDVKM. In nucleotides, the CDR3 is TGTGCCAGCAGTGGACGTGCAACTAATGAAAAACTGTTTTTT. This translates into CASSGRATNEKLFF.

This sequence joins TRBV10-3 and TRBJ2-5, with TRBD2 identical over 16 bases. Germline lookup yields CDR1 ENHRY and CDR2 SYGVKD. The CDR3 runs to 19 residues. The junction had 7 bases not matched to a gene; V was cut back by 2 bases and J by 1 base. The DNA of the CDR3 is TGTGCCATCAGTGAGGATCCGGGACTAGCGGGGGGGATCCAAGAGACCCAGTACTTC. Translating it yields CAISEDPGLAGGIQETQYF.

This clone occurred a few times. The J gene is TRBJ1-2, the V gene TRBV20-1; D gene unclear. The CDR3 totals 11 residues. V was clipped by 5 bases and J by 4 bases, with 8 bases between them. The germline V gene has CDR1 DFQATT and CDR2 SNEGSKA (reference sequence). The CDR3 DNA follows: TGCAGTGCTGCGGGGATCTATGGCTACACCTTC. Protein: CSAAGIYGYTF.

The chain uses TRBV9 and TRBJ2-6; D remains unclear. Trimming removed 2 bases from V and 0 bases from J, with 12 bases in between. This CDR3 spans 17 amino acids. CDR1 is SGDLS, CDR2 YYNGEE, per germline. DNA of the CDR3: TGTGCCAGCAGCGTGACCCCATTATCCTCTGGGGCCAACGTCCTGACTTTC. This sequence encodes CASSVTPLSSGANVLTF.